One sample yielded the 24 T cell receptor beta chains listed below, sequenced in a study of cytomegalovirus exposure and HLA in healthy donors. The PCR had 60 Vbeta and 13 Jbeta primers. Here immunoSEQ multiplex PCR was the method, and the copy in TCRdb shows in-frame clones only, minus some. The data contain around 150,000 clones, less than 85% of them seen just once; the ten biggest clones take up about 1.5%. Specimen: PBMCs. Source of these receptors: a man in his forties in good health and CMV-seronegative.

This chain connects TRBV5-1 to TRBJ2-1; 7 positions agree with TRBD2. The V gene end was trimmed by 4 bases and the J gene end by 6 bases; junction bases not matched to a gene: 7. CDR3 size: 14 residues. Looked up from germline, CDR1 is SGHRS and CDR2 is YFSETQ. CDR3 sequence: CASSPVGGVNEQFF. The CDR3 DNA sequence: TGCGCCAGCAGCCCTGTTGGGGGGGTCAATGAGCAGTTCTTC.

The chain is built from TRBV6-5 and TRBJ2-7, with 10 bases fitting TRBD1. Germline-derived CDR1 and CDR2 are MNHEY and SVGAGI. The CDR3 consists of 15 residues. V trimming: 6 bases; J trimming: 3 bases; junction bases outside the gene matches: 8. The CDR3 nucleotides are TGTGCCAGCAGGCGCCCGGGACAGGGGAACTACGAGCAGTACTTC. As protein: CASRRPGQGNYEQYF.

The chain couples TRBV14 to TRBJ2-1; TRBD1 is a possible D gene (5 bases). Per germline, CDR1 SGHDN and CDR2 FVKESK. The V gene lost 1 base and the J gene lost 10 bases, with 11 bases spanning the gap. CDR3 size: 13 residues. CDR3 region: CASSQVRGWEQFF. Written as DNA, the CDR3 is TGTGCCAGCAGCCAAGTAAGGGGATGGGAGCAGTTCTTC.

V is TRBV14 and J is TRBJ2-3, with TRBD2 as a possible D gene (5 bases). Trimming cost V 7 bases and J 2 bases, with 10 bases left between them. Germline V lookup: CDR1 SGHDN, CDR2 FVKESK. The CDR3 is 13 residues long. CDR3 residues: CASNPGTTDTQYF. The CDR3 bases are TGTGCCAGCAACCCGGGAACCACAGATACGCAGTATTTT.

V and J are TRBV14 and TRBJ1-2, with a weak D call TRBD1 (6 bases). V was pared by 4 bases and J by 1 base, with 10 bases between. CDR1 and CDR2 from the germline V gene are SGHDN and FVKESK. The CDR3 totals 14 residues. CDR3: CASSPTDSNYGYTF. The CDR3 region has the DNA TGTGCCAGCAGCCCCACGGACAGTAACTATGGCTACACCTTC. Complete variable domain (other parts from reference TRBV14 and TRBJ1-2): EAGVTQFPSHSVIEKGQTVTLRCDPISGHDNLYWYRRVMGKEIKFLLHFVKESKQDESGMPNNRFLAERTGGTYSTLKVQPAELEDSGVYFCASSPTDSNYGYTFGSGTRLTVV.

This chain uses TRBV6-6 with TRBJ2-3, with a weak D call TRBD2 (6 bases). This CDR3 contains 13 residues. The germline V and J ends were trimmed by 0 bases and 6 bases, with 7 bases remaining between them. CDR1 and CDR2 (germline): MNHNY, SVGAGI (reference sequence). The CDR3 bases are TGTGCCAGCAGTTACTCTCGGGGGGATACGCAGTATTTT. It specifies CASSYSRGDTQYF.

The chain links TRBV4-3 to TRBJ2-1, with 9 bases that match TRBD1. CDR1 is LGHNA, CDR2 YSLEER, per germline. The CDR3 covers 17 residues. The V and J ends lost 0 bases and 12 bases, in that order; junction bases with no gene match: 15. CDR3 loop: CASSQDRGTGILVGQFF. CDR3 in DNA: TGCGCCAGCAGCCAAGATAGAGGGACAGGGATACTGGTTGGGCAGTTCTTC.

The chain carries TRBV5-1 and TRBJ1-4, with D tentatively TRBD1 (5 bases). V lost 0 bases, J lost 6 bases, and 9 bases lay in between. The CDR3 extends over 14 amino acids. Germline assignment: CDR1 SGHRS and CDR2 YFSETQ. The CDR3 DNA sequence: TGCGCCAGCAGCTTGGCAGGGCTCGATGAAAAACTGTTTTTT. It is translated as CASSLAGLDEKLFF. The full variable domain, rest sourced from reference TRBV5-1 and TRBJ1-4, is KAGVTQTPRYLIKTRGQQVTLSCSPISGHRSVSWYQQTPGQGLQFLFEYFSETQRNKGNFPGRFSGRQFSNSRSEMNVSTLELGDSALYLCASSLAGLDEKLFFGSGTQLSVL.

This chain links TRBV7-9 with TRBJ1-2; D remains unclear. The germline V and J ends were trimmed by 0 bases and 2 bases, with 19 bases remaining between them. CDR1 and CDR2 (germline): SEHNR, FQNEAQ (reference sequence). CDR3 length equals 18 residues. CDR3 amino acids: CASSLAFRQDKTNYGYTF. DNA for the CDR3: TGTGCCAGCAGCTTAGCCTTTCGGCAGGATAAGACCAACTATGGCTACACCTTC.

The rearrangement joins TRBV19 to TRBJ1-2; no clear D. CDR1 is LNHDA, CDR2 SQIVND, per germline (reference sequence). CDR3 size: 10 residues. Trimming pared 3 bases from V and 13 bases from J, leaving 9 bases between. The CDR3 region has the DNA TGTGCCAGTAGTATCCCTAATTGCACCTTC. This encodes CASSIPNCTF.

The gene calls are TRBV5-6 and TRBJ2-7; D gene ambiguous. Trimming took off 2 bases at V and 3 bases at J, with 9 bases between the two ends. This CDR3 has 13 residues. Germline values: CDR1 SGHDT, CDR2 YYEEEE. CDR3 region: CASSLNSLYEQYF. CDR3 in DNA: TGTGCCAGCAGCTTAAACTCTCTCTACGAGCAGTACTTC.

The CDR3 loop is CASSLEEGARWTEAFF. DNA for the CDR3: TGCGCCAGCAGCTTGGAGGAGGGGGCGCGATGGACTGAAGCTTTCTTT. The chain couples TRBV5-1 to TRBJ1-1, with 7 bases lining up with TRBD1. J gave up 5 bases and V 0 bases, and 10 bases lay outside the gene matches. The CDR3 sequence is 16 residues long. CDR1 is SGHRS, CDR2 YFSETQ, per germline.

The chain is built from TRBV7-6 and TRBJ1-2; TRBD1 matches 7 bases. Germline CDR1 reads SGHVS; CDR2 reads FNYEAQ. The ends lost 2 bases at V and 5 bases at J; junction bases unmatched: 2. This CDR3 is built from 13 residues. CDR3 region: CASSLKGAYGYTF. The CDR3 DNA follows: TGTGCCAGCAGCTTAAAGGGGGCGTATGGCTACACCTTC.

CDR3 in amino acids: CASSLGLAGVIDEQFF. As DNA, the CDR3 is TGTGCCAGCAGTTTAGGACTAGCGGGAGTAATCGATGAGCAGTTCTTC. The chain joins TRBV27 to TRBJ2-1, with TRBD2 identical over 13 bases. This CDR3 has 16 residues. V lost 2 bases to trimming and J lost 8 bases; unmatched junction nucleotides: 6. CDR1 MNHEY and CDR2 SMNVEV come from the germline V gene (reference sequence).

The DNA for the CDR3 is TGTGCCAGCTCACCATCCGTGAGGGACACTGAAGCTTTCTTT. Residues: CASSPSVRDTEAFF. The chain has TRBV18 and TRBJ1-1; no clear D gene. CDR1 is KGHSH and CDR2 is LQKENI in the germline V gene. V was clipped by 2 bases and J by 3 bases, with 10 bases between them. The CDR3 runs 14 residues.

As DNA, the CDR3 is TGTGCCAGCAGCCAATTTCAGAACACTGAAGCTTTCTTT. Its translation is CASSQFQNTEAFF. The chain carries TRBV14 and TRBJ1-1; D gene unclear. Trimming left V 2 bases short and J 1 base short, with 5 bases between. Germline-derived CDR1 and CDR2 are SGHDN and FVKESK. The CDR3 extends over 13 amino acids. Full variable domain (rest looked up from reference TRBV14 and TRBJ1-1): EAGVTQFPSHSVIEKGQTVTLRCDPISGHDNLYWYRRVMGKEIKFLLHFVKESKQDESGMPNNRFLAERTGGTYSTLKVQPAELEDSGVYFCASSQFQNTEAFFGQGTRLTVV.

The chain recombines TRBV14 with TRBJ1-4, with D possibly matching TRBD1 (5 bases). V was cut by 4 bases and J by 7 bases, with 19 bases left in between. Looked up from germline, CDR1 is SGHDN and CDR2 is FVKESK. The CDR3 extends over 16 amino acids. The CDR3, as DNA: TGTGCCAGCAGCCGCAATTCCGGGACTATAGGTGAAAAACTGTTTTTT. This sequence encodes CASSRNSGTIGEKLFF.

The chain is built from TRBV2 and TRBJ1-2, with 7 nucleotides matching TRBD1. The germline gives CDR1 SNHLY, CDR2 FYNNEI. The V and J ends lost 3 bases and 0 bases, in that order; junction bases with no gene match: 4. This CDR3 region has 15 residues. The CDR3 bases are TGTGCCAGCAGTGACTTGGGGACAGCTAACTATGGCTACACCTTC. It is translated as CASSDLGTANYGYTF.

CDR3 bases: TGTGCCAGCAGCTTATACAGGGGAGGAGAAAAACTGTTTTTT. It translates to CASSLYRGGEKLFF. The chain carries TRBV7-2 and TRBJ1-4, with 7 bases fitting TRBD1. This CDR3 contains 14 residues. The V gene end was trimmed by 2 bases and the J gene end by 8 bases; junction bases not matched to a gene: 5. Per germline, CDR1 SGHTA and CDR2 FQGNSA.

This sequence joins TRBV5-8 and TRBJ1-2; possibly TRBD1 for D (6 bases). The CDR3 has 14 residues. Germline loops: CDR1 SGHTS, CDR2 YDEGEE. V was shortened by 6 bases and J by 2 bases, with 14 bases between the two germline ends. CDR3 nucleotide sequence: TGTGCCAGCACCAGGAACAGGGCCAACTATGGCTACACCTTC. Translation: CASTRNRANYGYTF.

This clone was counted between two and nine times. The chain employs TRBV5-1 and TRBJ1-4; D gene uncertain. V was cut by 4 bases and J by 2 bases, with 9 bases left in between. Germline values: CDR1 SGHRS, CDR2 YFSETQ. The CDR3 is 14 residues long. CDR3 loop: CASSRGDTNEKLFF. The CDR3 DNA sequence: TGCGCCAGCAGCCGGGGAGACACTAATGAAAAACTGTTTTTT.

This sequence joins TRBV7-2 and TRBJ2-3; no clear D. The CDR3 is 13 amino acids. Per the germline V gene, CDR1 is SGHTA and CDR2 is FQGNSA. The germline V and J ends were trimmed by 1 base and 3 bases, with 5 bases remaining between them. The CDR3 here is CASSLVSTDTQYF. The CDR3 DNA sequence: TGTGCCAGCAGCTTAGTTTCTACAGATACGCAGTATTTT.

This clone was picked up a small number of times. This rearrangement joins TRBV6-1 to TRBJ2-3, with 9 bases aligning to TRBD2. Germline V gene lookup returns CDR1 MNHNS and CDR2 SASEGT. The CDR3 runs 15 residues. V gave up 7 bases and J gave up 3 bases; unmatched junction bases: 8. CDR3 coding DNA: TGTGCCAGCACCTTAGCGGGAGTGCGAACAGATACGCAGTATTTT. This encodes CASTLAGVRTDTQYF.

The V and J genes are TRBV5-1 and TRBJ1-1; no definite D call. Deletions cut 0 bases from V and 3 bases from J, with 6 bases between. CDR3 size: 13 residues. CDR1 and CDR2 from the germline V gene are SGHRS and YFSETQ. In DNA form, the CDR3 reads TGCGCCAGCAGCTTGGACAGATACACTGAAGCTTTCTTT. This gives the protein CASSLDRYTEAFF.